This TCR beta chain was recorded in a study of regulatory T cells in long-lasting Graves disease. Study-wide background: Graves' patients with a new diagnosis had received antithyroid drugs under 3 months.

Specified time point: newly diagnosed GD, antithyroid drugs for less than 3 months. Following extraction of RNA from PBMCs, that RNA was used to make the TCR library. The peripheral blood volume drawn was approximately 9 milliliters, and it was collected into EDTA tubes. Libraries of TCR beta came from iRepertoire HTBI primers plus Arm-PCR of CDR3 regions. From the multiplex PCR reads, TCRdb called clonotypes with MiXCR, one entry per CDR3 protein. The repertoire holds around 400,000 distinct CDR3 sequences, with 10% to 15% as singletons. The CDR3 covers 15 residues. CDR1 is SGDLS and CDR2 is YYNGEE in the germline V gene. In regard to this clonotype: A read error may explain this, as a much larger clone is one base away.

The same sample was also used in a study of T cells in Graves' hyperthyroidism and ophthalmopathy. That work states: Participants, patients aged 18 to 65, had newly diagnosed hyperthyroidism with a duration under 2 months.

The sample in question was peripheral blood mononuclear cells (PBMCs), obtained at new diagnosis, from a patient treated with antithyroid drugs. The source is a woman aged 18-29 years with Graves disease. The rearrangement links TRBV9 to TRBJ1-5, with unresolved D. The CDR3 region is CVSSVDGRFNQPQHF. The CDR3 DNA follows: TGTGTCAGCAGCGTAGACGGCCGTTTCAATCAGCCCCAGCATTTT.